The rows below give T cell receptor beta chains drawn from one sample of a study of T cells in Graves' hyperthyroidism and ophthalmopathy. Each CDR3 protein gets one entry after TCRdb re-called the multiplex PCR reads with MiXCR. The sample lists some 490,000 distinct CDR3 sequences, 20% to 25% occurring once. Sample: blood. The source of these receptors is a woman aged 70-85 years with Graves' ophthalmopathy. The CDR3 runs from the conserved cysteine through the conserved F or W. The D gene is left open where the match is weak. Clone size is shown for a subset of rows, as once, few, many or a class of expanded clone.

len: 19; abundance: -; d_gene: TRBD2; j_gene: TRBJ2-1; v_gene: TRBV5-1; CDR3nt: TGCGCCAGCAGCTGGCCCAGAGCGGGAGGGACCCTCTCCTACAATGAGCAGTTCTTC; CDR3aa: CASSWPRAGGTLSYNEQFF
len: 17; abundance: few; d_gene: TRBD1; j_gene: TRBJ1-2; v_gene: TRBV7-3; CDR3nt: TGTGCCAGCAGCTTAACGGCTAGAGCAGGGGGGAACTATGGCTACACCTTC; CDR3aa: CASSLTARAGGNYGYTF
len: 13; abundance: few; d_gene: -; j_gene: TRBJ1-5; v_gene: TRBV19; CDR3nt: TGTGCCAGTAGTACCAACAGCGCTCAGCCCCAGCATTTT; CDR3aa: CASSTNSAQPQHF
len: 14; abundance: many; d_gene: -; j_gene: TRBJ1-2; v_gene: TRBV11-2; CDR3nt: TGTGCCAGCAGGCGTCCCGGACAGAACTATGGCTACACCTTC; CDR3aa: CASRRPGQNYGYTF
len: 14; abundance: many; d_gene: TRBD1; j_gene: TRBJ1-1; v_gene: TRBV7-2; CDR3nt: TGTGCCAGCAGCTTAGATAACAGGGGCACTGAAGCTTTCTTT; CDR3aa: CASSLDNRGTEAFF
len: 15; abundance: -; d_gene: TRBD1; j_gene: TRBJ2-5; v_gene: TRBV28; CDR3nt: TGTGCCAGCAGCCTCGAGGGGACAGGGAAACAGACCCAGTACTTC; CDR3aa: CASSLEGTGKQTQYF
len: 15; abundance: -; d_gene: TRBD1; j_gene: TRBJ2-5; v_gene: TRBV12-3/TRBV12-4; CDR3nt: TGTGCCAGCACCCCCGGGACAGGGGAGGTTCAGACCCAGTACTTC; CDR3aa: CASTPGTGEVQTQYF
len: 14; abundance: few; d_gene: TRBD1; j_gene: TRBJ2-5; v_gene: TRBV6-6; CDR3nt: TGTGCCAGCAGTTACCGGGACAGGGTAGAGACCCAGTACTTC; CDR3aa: CASSYRDRVETQYF
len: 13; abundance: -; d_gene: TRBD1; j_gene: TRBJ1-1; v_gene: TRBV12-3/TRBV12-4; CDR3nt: TGTGCCAGCAGTGAGGGACAGGGCGGTGAAGCTTTCTTT; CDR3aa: CASSEGQGGEAFF
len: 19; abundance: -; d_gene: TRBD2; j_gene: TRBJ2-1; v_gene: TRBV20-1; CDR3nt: TGCAGTGCTAGAGTATCCCCCGGGACTAGCGGATTCAACTACAATGAGCAGTTCTTC; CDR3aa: CSARVSPGTSGFNYNEQFF
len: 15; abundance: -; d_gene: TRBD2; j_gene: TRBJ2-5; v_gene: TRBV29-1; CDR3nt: TGCAGCGTTACCTTGGGGGGGGTCCGCCGGGAGACCCAGTACTTC; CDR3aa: CSVTLGGVRRETQYF
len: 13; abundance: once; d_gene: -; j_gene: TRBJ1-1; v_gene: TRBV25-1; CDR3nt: TGTGCCAGCAGTGAATCCGGGGCAACTCCTTCTTTCTTT; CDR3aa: CASSESGATPSFF
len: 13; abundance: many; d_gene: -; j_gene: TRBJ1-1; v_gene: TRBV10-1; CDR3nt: TGCGCCAGCAGTGAGTTCAGCACAGGGGAAGCTTTCTTT; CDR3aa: CASSEFSTGEAFF
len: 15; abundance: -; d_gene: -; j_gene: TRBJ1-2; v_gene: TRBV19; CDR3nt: TGTGCCAGTAGTGGAAAAGAACAGGGAAACTATGGCTACACCTTC; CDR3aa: CASSGKEQGNYGYTF
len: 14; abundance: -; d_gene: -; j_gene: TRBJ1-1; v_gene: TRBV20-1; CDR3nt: TGCAGTGCTACCTTGACACAATTGAACACTGAAGCTTTCTTT; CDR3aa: CSATLTQLNTEAFF